This TCR beta chain was retrieved from a study of CD8+ T cells in alopecia areata. Turning to the study itself: For 6 to 18 months, tofacitinib was taken, and 6 months off drug followed.

Study-wide results and limits: Normal scalp showed lower clonality than lesional scalp, especially alopecia totalis/universalis.

To note about this clone: Its antigen is not identified.

Peripheral blood and lesional scalp punch biopsies came from alopecia areata patients. This CDR3 region has 11 residues. Germline values: CDR1 LNHDA, CDR2 SQIVND (reference sequence). The V end lost 4 bases, the J end lost 4 bases, and 4 bases lay between the germline ends. Investigators isolated RNA and reverse transcribed it into cDNA to act as the sequencing template. Repertoires were generated with immunoSEQ multiplex PCR, while TCRdb's copy carries only in-frame clones and drops some. The sample lists approximately 61,000 clones, about 96% seen once, with about a quarter in the top ten. The chain uses TRBV19 and TRBJ1-1; D gene ambiguous. The clonotype originates from a human donor with alopecia areata. Source: CD8+ T cells sorted from blood, taken at week 0. The CDR3 spells CASSRGTEAFF. The CDR3 DNA reads as TGTGCCAGTAGTAGGGGCACTGAAGCTTTCTTT.